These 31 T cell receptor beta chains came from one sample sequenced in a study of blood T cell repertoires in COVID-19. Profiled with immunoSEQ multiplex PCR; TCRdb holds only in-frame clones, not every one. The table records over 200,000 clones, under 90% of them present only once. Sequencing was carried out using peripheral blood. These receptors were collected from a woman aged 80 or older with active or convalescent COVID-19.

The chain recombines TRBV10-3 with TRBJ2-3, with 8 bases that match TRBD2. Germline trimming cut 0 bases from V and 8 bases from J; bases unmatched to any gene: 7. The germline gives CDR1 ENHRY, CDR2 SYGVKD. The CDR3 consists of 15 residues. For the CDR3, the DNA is TGTGCCATCAGTGAGTCCCGGGGGGGCAAAAGTACGCAGTATTTT. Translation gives CAISESRGGKSTQYF.

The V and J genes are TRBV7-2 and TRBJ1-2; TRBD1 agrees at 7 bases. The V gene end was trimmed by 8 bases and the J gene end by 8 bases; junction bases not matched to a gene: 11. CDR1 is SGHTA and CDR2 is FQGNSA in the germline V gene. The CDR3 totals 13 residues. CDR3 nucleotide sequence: TGTGCCAGCCAAGACAAGACAGGGTGGGGCTACACCTTC. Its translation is CASQDKTGWGYTF.

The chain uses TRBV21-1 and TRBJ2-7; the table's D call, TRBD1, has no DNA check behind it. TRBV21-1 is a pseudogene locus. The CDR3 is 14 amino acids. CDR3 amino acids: CASSPRDRDYEQYF. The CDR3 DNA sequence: TGTGCCAGCAGCCCCCGGGACAGGGACTACGAGCAGTACTTC.

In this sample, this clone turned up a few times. The CDR3 DNA follows: TGTGCCAGCAGTTTAAGGCGGCTCTCGAACACCGGGGAGCTGTTTTTT. Its protein is CASSLRRLSNTGELFF. V and J are TRBV27 and TRBJ2-2; D gene unclear. Germline values: CDR1 MNHEY, CDR2 SMNVEV (reference sequence). The CDR3 totals 16 residues. Deletions cut 2 bases from V and 0 bases from J, with 10 bases between.

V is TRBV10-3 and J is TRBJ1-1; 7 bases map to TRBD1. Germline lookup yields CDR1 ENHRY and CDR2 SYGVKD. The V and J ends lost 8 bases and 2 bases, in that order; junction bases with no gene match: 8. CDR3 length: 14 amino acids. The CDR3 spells CAIGSGTANTEAFF. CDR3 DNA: TGTGCCATCGGATCCGGGACAGCAAACACTGAAGCTTTCTTT.

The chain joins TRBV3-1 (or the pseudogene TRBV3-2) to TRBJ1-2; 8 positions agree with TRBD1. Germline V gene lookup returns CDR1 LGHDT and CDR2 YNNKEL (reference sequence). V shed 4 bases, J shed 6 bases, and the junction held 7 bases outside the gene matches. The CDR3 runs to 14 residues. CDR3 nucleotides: TGTGCCAGCAGCCGATCAGGACAGGGTGATGGCTACACCTTC. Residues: CASSRSGQGDGYTF.

The CDR3 spells CASSIETGGYGYTF. In DNA form, the CDR3 reads TGTGCCAGCAGCATCGAGACAGGGGGCTATGGCTACACCTTC. The chain carries TRBV7-2 and TRBJ1-2, with 9 bases matching TRBD1. CDR1 SGHTA and CDR2 FQGNSA come from the germline V gene. This CDR3 has 14 residues. The ends lost 5 bases at V and 4 bases at J; junction bases unmatched: 5. Full variable domain (remainder filled in from reference TRBV7-2 and TRBJ1-2): GAGVSQSPSNKVTEKGKDVELRCDPISGHTALYWYRQSLGQGLEFLIYFQGNSAPDKSGLPSDRFSAERTGGSVSTLTIQRTQQEDSAVYLCASSIETGGYGYTFGSGTRLTVV.

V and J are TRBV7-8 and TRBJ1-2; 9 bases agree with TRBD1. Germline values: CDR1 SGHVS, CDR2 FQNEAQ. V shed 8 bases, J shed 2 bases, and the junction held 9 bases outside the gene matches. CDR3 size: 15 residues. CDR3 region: CASRKTGTGNYGYTF. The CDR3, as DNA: TGTGCCAGCCGAAAAACCGGGACAGGGAACTATGGCTACACCTTC.

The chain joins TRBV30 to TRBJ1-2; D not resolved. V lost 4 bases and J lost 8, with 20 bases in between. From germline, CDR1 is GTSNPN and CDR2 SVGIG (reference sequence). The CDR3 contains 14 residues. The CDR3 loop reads CAWKEQPLSVGYTF. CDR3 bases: TGTGCCTGGAAGGAGCAGCCTCTTTCCGTGGGCTACACCTTC.

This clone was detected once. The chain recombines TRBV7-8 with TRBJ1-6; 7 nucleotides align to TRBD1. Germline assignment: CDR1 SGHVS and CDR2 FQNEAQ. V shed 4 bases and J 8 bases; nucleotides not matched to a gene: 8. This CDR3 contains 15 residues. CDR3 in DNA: TGTGCCAGCAGCTCACGAACAGGGGCGGATTCACCCCTCCACTTT. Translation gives CASSSRTGADSPLHF.

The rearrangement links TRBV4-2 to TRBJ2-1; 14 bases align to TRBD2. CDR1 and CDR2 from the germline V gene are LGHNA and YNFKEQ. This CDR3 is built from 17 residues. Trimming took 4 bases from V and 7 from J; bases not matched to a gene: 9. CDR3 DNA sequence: TGTGCCAGCAGCCTAAAGACTAGCGGGGGGGCGCGGAATGAGCAGTTCTTC. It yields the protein CASSLKTSGGARNEQFF.

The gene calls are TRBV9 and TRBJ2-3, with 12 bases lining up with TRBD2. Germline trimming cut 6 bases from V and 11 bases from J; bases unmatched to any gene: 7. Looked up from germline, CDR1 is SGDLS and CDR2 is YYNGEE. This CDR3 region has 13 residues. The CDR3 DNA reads TGTGCCAGCAACCTCGGGACTAGCGGGTGGCAGTATTTT. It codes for CASNLGTSGWQYF.

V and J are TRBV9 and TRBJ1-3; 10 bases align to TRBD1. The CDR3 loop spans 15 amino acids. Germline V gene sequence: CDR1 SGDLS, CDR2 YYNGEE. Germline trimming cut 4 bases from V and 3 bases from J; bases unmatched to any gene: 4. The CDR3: CASSRQGAFGNTIYF. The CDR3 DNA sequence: TGTGCCAGCAGCCGACAGGGGGCCTTTGGAAACACCATATATTTT.

As DNA, the CDR3 is TGCGCCAGCAGCGCAGGGGGGACTGGAAACACCATATATTTT. Its translation: CASSAGGTGNTIYF. The chain is built from TRBV5-1 and TRBJ1-3, with 7 positions matching TRBD1. The V and J ends lost 4 bases and 2 bases, in that order; junction bases with no gene match: 3. Per the germline V gene, CDR1 is SGHRS and CDR2 is YFSETQ. The CDR3 consists of 14 residues.

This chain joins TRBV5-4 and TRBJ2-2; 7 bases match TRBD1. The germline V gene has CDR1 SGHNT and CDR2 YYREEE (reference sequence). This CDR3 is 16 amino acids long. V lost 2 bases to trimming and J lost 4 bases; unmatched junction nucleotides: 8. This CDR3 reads CASSLDYRGITGELFF. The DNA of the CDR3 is TGTGCCAGCAGCTTAGACTACAGGGGAATCACCGGGGAGCTGTTTTTT.

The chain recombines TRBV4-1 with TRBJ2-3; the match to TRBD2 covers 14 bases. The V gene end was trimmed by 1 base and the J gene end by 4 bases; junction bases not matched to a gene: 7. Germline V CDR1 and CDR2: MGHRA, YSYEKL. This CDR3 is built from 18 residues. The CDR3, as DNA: TGCGCCAGCAGCCAAGCCAAGGGACTAGCGGGAGAGGCAGATACGCAGTATTTT. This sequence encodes CASSQAKGLAGEADTQYF.

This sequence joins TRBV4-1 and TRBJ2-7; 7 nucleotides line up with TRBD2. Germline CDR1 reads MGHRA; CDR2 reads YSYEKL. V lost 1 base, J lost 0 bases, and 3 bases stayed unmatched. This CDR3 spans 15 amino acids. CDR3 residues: CASSQARGGSYEQYF. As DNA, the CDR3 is TGCGCCAGCAGCCAAGCTCGCGGGGGCTCCTACGAGCAGTACTTC.

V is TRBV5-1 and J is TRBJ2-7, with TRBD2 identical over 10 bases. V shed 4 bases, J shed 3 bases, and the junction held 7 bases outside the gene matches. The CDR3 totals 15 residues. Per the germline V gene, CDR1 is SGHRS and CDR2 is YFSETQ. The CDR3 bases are TGCGCCAGCAGCATGCTAGCGGGGGCCTTCTACGAGCAGTACTTC. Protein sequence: CASSMLAGAFYEQYF.

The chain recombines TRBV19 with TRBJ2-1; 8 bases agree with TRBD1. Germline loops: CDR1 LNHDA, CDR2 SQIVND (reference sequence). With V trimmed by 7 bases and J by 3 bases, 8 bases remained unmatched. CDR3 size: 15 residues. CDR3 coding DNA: TGTGCCAGTACCCCGGACAGGGTGGTCTACAATGAGCAGTTCTTC. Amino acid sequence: CASTPDRVVYNEQFF.

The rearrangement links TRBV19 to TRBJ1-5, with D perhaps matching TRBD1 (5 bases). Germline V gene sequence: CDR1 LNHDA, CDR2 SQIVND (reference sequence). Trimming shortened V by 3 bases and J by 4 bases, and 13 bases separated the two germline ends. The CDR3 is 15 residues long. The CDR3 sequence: CASSMYQGRNQPQHF. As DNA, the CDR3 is TGTGCCAGTAGTATGTATCAGGGTCGGAATCAGCCCCAGCATTTT.

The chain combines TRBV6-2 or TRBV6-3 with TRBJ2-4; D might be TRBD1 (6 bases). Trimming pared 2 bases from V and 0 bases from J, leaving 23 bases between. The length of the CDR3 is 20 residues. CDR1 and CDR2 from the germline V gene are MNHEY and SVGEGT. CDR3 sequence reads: CASSYVGGLDPTLAKNIQYF. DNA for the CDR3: TGTGCCAGCAGTTACGTTGGGGGCCTAGATCCAACCTTAGCCAAAAACATTCAGTACTTC.

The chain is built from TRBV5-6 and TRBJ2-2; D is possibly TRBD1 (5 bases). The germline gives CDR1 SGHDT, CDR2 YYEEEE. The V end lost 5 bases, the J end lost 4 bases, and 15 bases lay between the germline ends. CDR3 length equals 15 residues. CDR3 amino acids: CASSSRQSLTGELFF. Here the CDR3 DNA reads TGTGCCAGCAGTTCCCGACAGAGTCTCACCGGGGAGCTGTTTTTT.

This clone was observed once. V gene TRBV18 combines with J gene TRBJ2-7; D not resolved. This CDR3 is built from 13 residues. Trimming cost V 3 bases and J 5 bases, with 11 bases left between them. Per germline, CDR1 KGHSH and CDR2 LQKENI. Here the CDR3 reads CASSPVESHEQYF. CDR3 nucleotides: TGTGCCAGCTCACCGGTCGAGAGTCACGAGCAGTACTTC.

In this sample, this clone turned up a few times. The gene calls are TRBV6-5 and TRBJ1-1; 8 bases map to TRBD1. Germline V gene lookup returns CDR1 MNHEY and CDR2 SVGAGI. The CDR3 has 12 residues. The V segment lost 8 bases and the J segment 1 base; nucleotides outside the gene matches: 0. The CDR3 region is CASGQGNTEAFF. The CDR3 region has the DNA TGTGCCAGCGGACAGGGGAACACTGAAGCTTTCTTT.

CDR3 region: CASSAPGLSYGYTF. The CDR3 DNA reads TGTGCCAGCAGTGCCCCGGGACTCAGCTATGGCTACACCTTC. V is TRBV25-1 and J is TRBJ1-2; possibly TRBD1 for D (5 bases). Germline CDR1 MGHDK, CDR2 SYGVNS. The CDR3 loop spans 14 amino acids. Trimming stripped 4 bases from V and 4 bases from J, with 13 bases between.

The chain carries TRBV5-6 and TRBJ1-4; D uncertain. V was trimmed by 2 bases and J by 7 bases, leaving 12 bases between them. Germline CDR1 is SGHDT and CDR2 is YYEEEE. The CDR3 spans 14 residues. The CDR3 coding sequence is TGTGCCAGCAGCTTAAACTTTCTTGGTGAAAAACTGTTTTTT. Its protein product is CASSLNFLGEKLFF.

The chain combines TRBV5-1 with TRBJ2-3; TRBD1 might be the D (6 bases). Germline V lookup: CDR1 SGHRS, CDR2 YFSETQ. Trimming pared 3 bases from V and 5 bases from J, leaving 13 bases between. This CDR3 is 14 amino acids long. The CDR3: CASSSAGTLDTQYF. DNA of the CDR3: TGCGCCAGCAGCTCCGCAGGGACATTAGATACGCAGTATTTT. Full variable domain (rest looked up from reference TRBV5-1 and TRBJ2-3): KAGVTQTPRYLIKTRGQQVTLSCSPISGHRSVSWYQQTPGQGLQFLFEYFSETQRNKGNFPGRFSGRQFSNSRSEMNVSTLELGDSALYLCASSSAGTLDTQYFGPGTRLTVL.

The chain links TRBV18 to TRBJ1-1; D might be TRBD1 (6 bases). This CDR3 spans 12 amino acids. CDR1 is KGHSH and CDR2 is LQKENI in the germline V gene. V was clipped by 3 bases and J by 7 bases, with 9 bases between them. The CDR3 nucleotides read TGTGCCAGCTCACCTAGGACAGTTGAAGCTTTCTTT. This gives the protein CASSPRTVEAFF.

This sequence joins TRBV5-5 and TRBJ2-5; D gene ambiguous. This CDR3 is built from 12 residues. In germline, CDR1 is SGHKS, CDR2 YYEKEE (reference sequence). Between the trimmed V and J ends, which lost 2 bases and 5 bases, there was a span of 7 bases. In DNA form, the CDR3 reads TGTGCCAGCAGCTTCTTCCCCGAGACCCAGTACTTC. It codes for CASSFFPETQYF.

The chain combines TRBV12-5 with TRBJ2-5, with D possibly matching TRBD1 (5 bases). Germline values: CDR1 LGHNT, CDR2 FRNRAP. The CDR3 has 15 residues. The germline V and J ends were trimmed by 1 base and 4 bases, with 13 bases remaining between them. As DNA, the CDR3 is TGTGCTAGTGGTTTGGCCCCGCGACAGAGAGAGACCCAGTACTTC. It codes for CASGLAPRQRETQYF.

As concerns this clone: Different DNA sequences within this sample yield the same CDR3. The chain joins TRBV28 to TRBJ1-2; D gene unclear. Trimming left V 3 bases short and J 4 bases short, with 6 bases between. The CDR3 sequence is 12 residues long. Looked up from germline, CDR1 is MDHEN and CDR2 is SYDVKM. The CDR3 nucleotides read TGTGCCAGCAGTTTGAGTCTCTATGGCTACACCTTC. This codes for CASSLSLYGYTF.